Sequencing of this TCR beta chain was carried out in a study of brain T cells in children with intractable seizures. V was trimmed by 0 bases and J by 2 bases, leaving 8 bases between them. The length of the CDR3 is 14 residues. Looked up from germline, CDR1 is SGHNT and CDR2 is YYREEE (reference sequence). Study-wide results and limits: Absence of clones before surgery may stem from lower sequencing depth.

Sequencing used immunoSEQ multiplex PCR; TCRdb keeps in-frame clones, though not all of them. The sample holds 340,000 or so clones, more than 85% seen once. The time point was: blood from clinic visit 5 months post-surgery; TSC patient then seizure free. Sequencing was limited to surgery cases with top T cell transcript signatures in brain tissue. As for this clone: The antigen is unknown.

The TCR was taken from a boy younger than two with tuberous sclerosis and intractable seizures. The sequences come from peripheral blood, collected about 5 months after surgery. The J gene is TRBJ2-5, the V gene TRBV5-4, with no clear D. The CDR3 bases are TGTGCCAGCAGCTTGGTAGCCAGGCAAGAGACCCAGTACTTC. It yields the protein CASSLVARQETQYF.